This TCR beta chain originates from a study of blood T cell repertoires in COVID-19. Assay used: immunoSEQ multiplex PCR; TCRdb lists only in-frame clones, some missing. In the table there are under 250,000 clones, around 88% of which are singletons. The CDR3 consists of 16 residues. Trimming pared 5 bases from V and 0 bases from J, leaving 14 bases between. Germline CDR1 reads KGHSH; CDR2 reads LQKENI. The sequencing input was peripheral blood. The receptor was derived from a woman at least 80 years old with COVID-19, enrolled during active disease. The J gene is TRBJ2-1, the V gene TRBV18; a weak D match, TRBD1 (5 bases). The CDR3 reads CASSITQGSSYNEQFF. CDR3 DNA: TGTGCCAGCTCAATTACTCAGGGAAGCTCCTACAATGAGCAGTTCTTC. Based on the CDR3 plus reference TRBV18 and TRBJ2-1, the full variable domain is NAGVMQNPRHLVRRRGQEARLRCSPMKGHSHVYWYRQLPEEGLKFMVYLQKENIIDESGMPKERFSAEFPKEGPSILRIQQVVRGDSAAYFCASSITQGSSYNEQFFGPGTRLTVL.